The 7 T cell receptor beta chains below come from one sample, sequenced in a study of blood T cell repertoires in COVID-19. TCRdb keeps only in-frame clones here, not all; method: immunoSEQ multiplex PCR. The profile covers 200,000 to 300,000 clones, with 86% appearing a single time and roughly 2% taken by the ten largest. Sequencing input: PBMCs or T cells enriched from blood (not recorded which). These receptors all stem from a woman between 50 and 59 years old who had recovered from COVID-19.

The chain employs TRBV6-2 or TRBV6-3 and TRBJ2-7; maybe TRBD1 (5 bases). V shed 0 bases and J shed 4 bases, with 13 bases lying between them. CDR1 and CDR2 from the germline V gene are MNHEY and SVGEGT. The CDR3 sequence is 15 residues long. In nucleotides, the CDR3 is TGTGCCAGCAGTTACTCCCAGGGTCGCATATACGAGCAGTACTTC. Its translation: CASSYSQGRIYEQYF.

The gene calls are TRBV7-2 and TRBJ2-7; tentatively, D is TRBD1 (6 bases). CDR1 is SGHTA, CDR2 FQGNSA, per germline. The CDR3 runs to 14 residues. V was cut by 1 base and J by 2 bases, with 9 bases left in between. CDR3 sequence reads: CASSLDRATYEQYF. Written as DNA, the CDR3 is TGTGCCAGCAGCTTAGACAGGGCCACCTACGAGCAGTACTTC.

The rearrangement joins TRBV21-1 to TRBJ1-1. TRBV21-1 is marked as a pseudogene. This CDR3 has 15 residues. CDR3 sequence: CASSKRRVKATEAFF. CDR3 nucleotide sequence: TGTGCCAGCAGCAAGAGGAGGGTTAAGGCCACTGAAGCTTTCTTT.

The J gene is TRBJ2-3, the V gene TRBV14; D possibly corresponds to TRBD2 (5 bases). Germline V gene lookup returns CDR1 SGHDN and CDR2 FVKESK. The V and J ends lost 0 bases and 3 bases respectively, with 13 bases between them. CDR3 length equals 16 residues. CDR3 DNA: TGTGCCAGCAGCCAAGACGTGGGAGCTAGAACAGATACGCAGTATTTT. It specifies CASSQDVGARTDTQYF.

The J gene is TRBJ2-2, the V gene TRBV5-6, with D unresolved. Trimming pared 4 bases from V and 6 bases from J, leaving 7 bases between. CDR1 is SGHDT, CDR2 YYEEEE, per germline. This CDR3 comprises 12 residues. DNA of the CDR3: TGTGCCAGCAGCCCTGTTTCCGGGGAGCTGTTTTTT. Encoded protein: CASSPVSGELFF.

A single count supports this clone. CDR3 in DNA: TGTGCCAGCACCAAAACCGGCGGGGGGAACTATGGCTACACCTTC. Amino acid sequence: CASTKTGGGNYGYTF. The chain couples TRBV11-3 to TRBJ1-2; a possible D gene is TRBD1 (5 bases). Trimming left V 7 bases short and J 2 bases short, with 17 bases between. The CDR3 contains 15 residues. Germline CDR1 and CDR2: SGHNT and YENEEA.

The chain has TRBV9 and TRBJ2-5; 10 positions agree with TRBD2. Germline CDR1 and CDR2: SGDLS and YYNGEE. Trimming took 2 bases from V and 3 from J; bases not matched to a gene: 10. The CDR3 spans 17 residues. CDR3 DNA: TGTGCCAGCAGCGTTCTAAAGGCTAGCGGGGGTAAAGAGACCCAGTACTTC. Protein: CASSVLKASGGKETQYF.